Reported below is one T cell receptor beta chain. The target antigen is unknown. PCR was performed a second time for about 7 to 11 cycles using a sample-barcoded 5' primer and a J-beta primer mix. Carrying 12 random nucleotides, a template-switch adaptor labeled each individual cDNA molecule. Individual samples furnished no less than 3 million CDR3-containing paired-end reads apiece. TCRdb re-analysed the 5' RACE reads in MiXCR, keeping a single row per CDR3 protein. The sample lists hundreds of thousands of distinct CDR3 sequences, 45% to 50% occurring once. This CDR3 has 14 amino acids. CDR1 is SGHKS, CDR2 YYEKEE, per germline (reference sequence). Trimming stripped 6 bases from V and 0 bases from J, with 10 bases between. This entry comes from a study of blood T cells in healthy people across ages. Study-wide findings and caveats: Those diversity estimates obtained from one million T cells were thought to be underestimates.

The chain links TRBV5-5 to TRBJ1-5; tentative D call: TRBD1 (5 bases). The TCR sequence derives from a woman aged 55-70 years in good health. Sequencing used blood. The CDR3 is CASMRDVSNQPQHF. The CDR3 bases are TGTGCCAGCATGAGGGACGTTAGCAATCAGCCCCAGCATTTT.